The 20 T cell receptor beta chains in this list originate from one sample, sequenced in a study of Graves' ophthalmopathy and Graves' hyperthyroidism. Using RNA transcripts, the TCR beta CDR3 regions were amplified. Second-round multiplex PCR came after a first-round RT-PCR that employed HTBI primers. Each CDR3 protein is one row after TCRdb ran MiXCR on the multiplex PCR reads. The table records 1 million to 1.3 million distinct CDR3 sequences, about 36% of them present only once. The sample consisted of peripheral blood or thyroid tissue (not recorded which). The source is an adult man with Graves' hyperthyroidism.

This clonotype was recorded many times. The rearrangement joins TRBV10-2 to TRBJ1-5; D is unclear. The CDR3 is made up of 15 amino acids. Germline loops: CDR1 WSHSY, CDR2 SAAADI. Trimming cost V 2 bases and J 1 base, with 9 bases left between them. The CDR3 region is CASSENSQSNQPQHF. For the CDR3, the DNA is TGCGCCAGCAGTGAGAACAGCCAGAGCAATCAGCCCCAGCATTTT.

This clonotype occurred many times. The chain is built from TRBV6-5 and TRBJ1-2; D is perhaps TRBD1 (6 bases). Trimming took off 6 bases at V and 2 bases at J, with 16 bases between the two ends. The CDR3 sequence is 15 residues long. The germline gives CDR1 MNHEY, CDR2 SVGAGI. The CDR3 loop is CASRNGGAENYGYTF. The CDR3 DNA sequence: TGTGCCAGCAGGAACGGGGGGGCAGAGAACTATGGCTACACCTTC.

Only a few counts were recorded for this clonotype. CDR3 DNA: TGCGCCAGCAGCTTGGAAAAGGGGGCTCCAGACGAGCAGTACTTC. Its translation is CASSLEKGAPDEQYF. The V and J genes are TRBV5-1 and TRBJ2-7; TRBD1 matches 7 bases. Germline V gene sequence: CDR1 SGHRS, CDR2 YFSETQ. The CDR3 is made up of 15 amino acids. V shed 0 bases and J 5 bases; nucleotides not matched to a gene: 8. Full variable domain (rest looked up from reference TRBV5-1 and TRBJ2-7): KAGVTQTPRYLIKTRGQQVTLSCSPISGHRSVSWYQQTPGQGLQFLFEYFSETQRNKGNFPGRFSGRQFSNSRSEMNVSTLELGDSALYLCASSLEKGAPDEQYFGPGTRLTVT.

This clonotype was picked up many times. CDR3 in amino acids: CSVALTGGYTF. Written as DNA, the CDR3 is TGCAGCGTTGCCCTGACAGGGGGCTACACCTTC. The chain joins TRBV29-1 to TRBJ1-2; 7 bases match TRBD1. The CDR3 is 11 residues long. V shed 4 bases, J shed 8 bases, and the junction held 4 bases outside the gene matches. Germline CDR1 and CDR2: SQVTM and ANQGSEA.

V gene TRBV20-1 combines with J gene TRBJ2-5; unclear D gene. This CDR3 contains 11 residues. V was clipped by 5 bases and J by 1 base, with 5 bases between them. Germline values: CDR1 DFQATT, CDR2 SNEGSKA (reference sequence). CDR3 sequence reads: CSAPAQETQYF. CDR3 nucleotides: TGCAGTGCTCCCGCCCAAGAGACCCAGTACTTC.

This clonotype showed up just a few times. The chain is built from TRBV7-9 and TRBJ1-6; 9 nucleotides line up with TRBD1. Germline loops: CDR1 SEHNR, CDR2 FQNEAQ (reference sequence). There are 14 residues in the CDR3. V dropped 5 bases and J dropped 8; count of bases not matched to a gene: 4. The CDR3, as DNA: TGTGCCAGCAGCCAACGACAGGGGGATTCACCCCTCCACTTT. This gives the protein CASSQRQGDSPLHF.

This clonotype was counted between two and nine times. Written as DNA, the CDR3 is TGTGCCAGCAGTCCCGGGCTGCGCAACGAGCAGTACTTC. Translation: CASSPGLRNEQYF. The chain carries TRBV28 and TRBJ2-7; D gene ambiguous. The ends were cut back, 5 bases at V and 5 bases at J, with 13 bases in the middle. CDR3 length: 13 amino acids. The germline gives CDR1 MDHEN, CDR2 SYDVKM.

This clonotype was recorded a few times. This rearrangement joins TRBV6-5 to TRBJ1-5, with D possibly being TRBD1 (5 bases). There are 12 residues in the CDR3. In germline, CDR1 is MNHEY, CDR2 SVGAGI. V was trimmed by 7 bases and J by 6 bases, leaving 10 bases between them. CDR3: CASTPGLQPQHF. The DNA of the CDR3 is TGTGCCAGCACCCCAGGGCTTCAGCCCCAGCATTTT.

Comment on this clonotype: A much larger clone lies one base from this, so it may be a read error. The chain employs TRBV10-3 and TRBJ1-1; D possibly corresponds to TRBD1 (6 bases). Trimming stripped 10 bases from V and 11 bases from J, with 17 bases between. CDR3 length equals 11 residues. CDR1 is ENHRY and CDR2 is SYGVKD in the germline V gene. CDR3 protein: CASPGGLLAFF. The CDR3, as DNA: TGTGCCAGCCCTGGGGGGCTACTGGCTTTCTTT.

V usage is TRBV18 and J usage is TRBJ2-5; possible D gene TRBD1, 6 bases. The CDR3 has 15 amino acids. V was pared by 0 bases and J by 5 bases, with 13 bases between. Germline CDR1 and CDR2: KGHSH and LQKENI. Here the CDR3 reads CASSPPSNRAETQYF. The DNA for the CDR3 is TGTGCCAGCTCACCACCGTCTAACAGGGCCGAGACCCAGTACTTC.

The chain recombines TRBV6-2 or TRBV6-3 with TRBJ1-5; D is possibly TRBD1 (6 bases). V was clipped by 6 bases and J by 6 bases, with 12 bases between them. This CDR3 has 13 residues. Looked up from germline, CDR1 is MNHEY and CDR2 is SVGEGT. The CDR3 reads CASSPGGLQPQHF. The CDR3 DNA sequence: TGTGCCAGCAGCCCTGGGGGCCTTCAGCCCCAGCATTTT.

V is TRBV19 and J is TRBJ1-5, with a weak D call TRBD1 (6 bases). The CDR3 contains 17 residues. Germline CDR1 and CDR2: LNHDA and SQIVND (reference sequence). V lost 3 bases and J lost 4, with 19 bases in between. Here the CDR3 DNA reads TGTGCCAGTAGTATCGCGGTTGAACAGGGACTTAATCAGCCCCAGCATTTT. Amino acids: CASSIAVEQGLNQPQHF.

The chain is built from TRBV7-8 and TRBJ2-7, with D perhaps being TRBD1 or TRBD2 (6 bases each). V dropped 10 bases and J dropped 6 bases, with 19 bases sitting between them. The CDR3 spans 13 residues. CDR1 is SGHVS, CDR2 FQNEAQ, per germline. Written as DNA, the CDR3 is TGTGCCACCCGATCGGGGGCGCAGATCGAGCAGTACTTC. This gives the protein CATRSGAQIEQYF.

The V call is TRBV9, the J call TRBJ2-7, with D maybe TRBD1 (6 bases). This CDR3 is built from 15 residues. Deletions cut 4 bases from V and 3 bases from J, with 17 bases between. The V gene's germline CDR1 is SGDLS and CDR2 YYNGEE. CDR3 coding DNA: TGTGCCAGCAGCTTGGGCTACAGGGACGGCTACGAGCAGTACTTC. Its translation: CASSLGYRDGYEQYF.

Note on this clonotype: One end of the junction is discordant with germline, which a read error may explain. The chain uses TRBV10-3 and TRBJ2-7; TRBD1 matches at 9 bases. Per the germline V gene, CDR1 is ENHRY and CDR2 is SYGVKD. This CDR3 has 15 amino acids. The CDR3 coding sequence is TGTGCCAGCAGTGACGACGGGACAGGGTCATACGAGCAGTACTTC. Translated: CASSDDGTGSYEQYF.

This clonotype was seen many times. V and J are TRBV6-6 and TRBJ1-2; the D gene is possibly TRBD1 (5 bases). V was clipped by 6 bases and J by 4 bases, with 18 bases between them. CDR1 and CDR2 from the germline V gene are MNHNY and SVGAGI (reference sequence). The CDR3 length is 15 residues. The chain's CDR3 is CASREQEGSGYGYTF. The CDR3 DNA is TGTGCCAGCAGGGAACAGGAGGGCTCAGGCTATGGCTACACCTTC.

This clonotype was observed at least ten times. The chain uses TRBV9 and TRBJ1-1; 7 nucleotides match TRBD1. Germline CDR1 reads SGDLS; CDR2 reads YYNGEE. Trimming at V came to 2 bases and at J to 1 base, leaving 5 bases not matched to a gene. The CDR3 has 15 residues. DNA for the CDR3: TGTGCCAGCAGCGTGACAGGGAAGGGGAACACTGAAGCTTTCTTT. This codes for CASSVTGKGNTEAFF.

The rearrangement links TRBV7-2 to TRBJ1-1, with 9 bases identical to TRBD1. CDR3 length: 11 amino acids. CDR1 SGHTA and CDR2 FQGNSA come from the germline V gene. J lost 10 bases, V lost 4 bases, and 1 base had no gene match. CDR3 DNA: TGTGCCAGCAGCTCGGGACAGGGAGCTTTCTTT. Its protein product is CASSSGQGAFF.

This clonotype was found many times. The chain employs TRBV19 and TRBJ1-5, with 7 positions matching TRBD1. J gave up 0 bases and V 5 bases, and 7 bases lay outside the gene matches. This CDR3 has 16 amino acids. The germline V gene encodes CDR1 LNHDA and CDR2 SQIVND (reference sequence). CDR3 protein: CASSPRQGVSNQPQHF. DNA for the CDR3: TGTGCCAGTAGTCCTCGACAGGGCGTTAGCAATCAGCCCCAGCATTTT.

This clonotype was found many times. The chain employs TRBV7-2 and TRBJ2-7; D ambiguous. Germline V gene data show CDR1 as SGHTA and CDR2 as FQGNSA. CDR3 length: 14 residues. V was cut by 2 bases and J by 2 bases, with 10 bases left in between. CDR3 residues: CASSLYDTAYEQYF. Here the CDR3 DNA reads TGTGCCAGCAGCTTATATGACACGGCCTACGAGCAGTACTTC.